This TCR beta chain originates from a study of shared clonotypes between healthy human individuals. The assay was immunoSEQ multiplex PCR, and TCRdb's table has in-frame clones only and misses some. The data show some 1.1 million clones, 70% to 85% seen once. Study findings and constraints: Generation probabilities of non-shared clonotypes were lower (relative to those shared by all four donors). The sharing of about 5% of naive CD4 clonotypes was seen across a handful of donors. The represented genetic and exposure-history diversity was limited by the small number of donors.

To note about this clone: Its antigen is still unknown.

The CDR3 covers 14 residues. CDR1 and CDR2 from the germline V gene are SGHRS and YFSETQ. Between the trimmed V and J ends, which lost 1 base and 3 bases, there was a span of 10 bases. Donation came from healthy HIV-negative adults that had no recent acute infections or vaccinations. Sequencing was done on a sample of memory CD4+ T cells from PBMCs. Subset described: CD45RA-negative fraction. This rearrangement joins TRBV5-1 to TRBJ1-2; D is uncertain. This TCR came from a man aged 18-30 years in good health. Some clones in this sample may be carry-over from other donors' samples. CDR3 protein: CASSLQRADYGYTF. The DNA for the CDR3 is TGCGCCAGCAGCTTGCAGAGGGCCGACTATGGCTACACCTTC. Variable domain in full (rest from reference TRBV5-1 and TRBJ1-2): KAGVTQTPRYLIKTRGQQVTLSCSPISGHRSVSWYQQTPGQGLQFLFEYFSETQRNKGNFPGRFSGRQFSNSRSEMNVSTLELGDSALYLCASSLQRADYGYTFGSGTRLTVV.